One sample yielded the 7 T cell receptor beta chains listed below, sequenced in a study of regulatory T cells in long-lasting Graves disease. Libraries of TCR beta came from iRepertoire HTBI primers plus Arm-PCR of CDR3 regions. Using its own MiXCR run on the multiplex PCR reads, TCRdb lists one record per CDR3 protein. The sample records approximately 310,000 distinct CDR3 sequences, more than 15% being singletons. Time point in this sample: newly diagnosed GD, antithyroid drugs for less than 3 months. PBMCs were the source of the RNA used for TCR sequencing. Material: peripheral blood mononuclear cells (PBMCs), obtained at new diagnosis, from a patient treated with antithyroid drugs. The receptors stem from a female donor with Graves disease.

In its sample, this clonotype was seen many times. The chain uses TRBV6-2 or TRBV6-3 and TRBJ1-1; D possibly corresponds to TRBD1 (6 bases). Trimming shortened V by 7 bases and J by 2 bases, and 11 bases separated the two germline ends. The germline V gene has CDR1 MNHEY and CDR2 SVGEGT. This CDR3 contains 13 residues. The CDR3 here is CASKGRGNTEAFF. The CDR3 bases are TGTGCCAGCAAGGGCAGGGGTAACACTGAAGCTTTCTTT.

In its sample, this clonotype was seen many times. The rearrangement joins TRBV24-1 to TRBJ2-2, with D possibly matching TRBD1 (5 bases). The CDR3 sequence is 14 residues long. Trimming shortened V by 4 bases and J by 3 bases, and 8 bases separated the two germline ends. Germline CDR1 KGHDR, CDR2 SFDVKD. The CDR3, as DNA: TGTGCCACCAGTGACAGGGATCACACCGGGGAGCTGTTTTTT. The encoded protein is CATSDRDHTGELFF.

At least ten counts were recorded for this clonotype. This chain connects TRBV12-3 or TRBV12-4 to TRBJ2-7; D possibly corresponds to TRBD1 (5 bases). The CDR3 has 13 amino acids. Trimming stripped 1 base from V and 2 bases from J, with 6 bases between. The CDR3 DNA reads TGTGCCAGCAGTTTAGAAGGGGCCTACGAGCAGTACTTC. This gives the protein CASSLEGAYEQYF.

This clonotype was observed at least ten times. V and J are TRBV7-3 and TRBJ2-1, with D possibly being TRBD1 (6 bases). Germline-derived CDR1 and CDR2 are SGHTA and FQGTGA. The V end was cut by 5 bases, the J end by 9 bases, with 17 bases between. This CDR3 contains 14 residues. The CDR3 DNA reads as TGTGCCAGCAGCCCAGGGGCCCTTTCTGCTGAGCAGTTCTTC. Encoded protein: CASSPGALSAEQFF.

Details on this clonotype: One base separates it from a far larger clone, so it is likely a read error. The chain uses TRBV5-1 and TRBJ2-1; 9 bases fit TRBD1. J was trimmed by 13 bases and V by 1 base; bases with no gene match: 18. The germline CDR1 and CDR2 sequences are SGHRS and YFSETQ. The CDR3 has 17 residues. The CDR3 loop reads CASSLSRRGQGQETQFF. For the CDR3, the DNA is TGCGCCAGCAGCTTGAGTCGGAGGGGACAGGGACAAGAGACCCAGTTCTTC. The whole variable domain, remainder taken from reference TRBV5-1 and TRBJ2-1, is KAGVTQTPRYLIKTRGQQVTLSCSPISGHRSVSWYQQTPGQGLQFLFEYFSETQRNKGNFPGRFSGRQFSNSRSEMNVSTLELGDSALYLCASSLSRRGQGQETQFFGPGTRLTVL.

This clonotype was detected a few times. This chain joins TRBV19 and TRBJ2-5, with 9 bases lining up with TRBD1. Germline values: CDR1 LNHDA, CDR2 SQIVND (reference sequence). CDR3 length equals 16 residues. J was trimmed by 5 bases and V by 8 bases; bases with no gene match: 15. CDR3 residues: CASQGQGGIRGETQYF. The CDR3 DNA reads as TGTGCCAGTCAGGGACAGGGTGGAATAAGAGGGGAGACCCAGTACTTC.

The chain couples TRBV5-1 to TRBJ1-4, with D uncertain. This CDR3 region has 15 residues. Germline CDR1 and CDR2: SGHRS and YFSETQ. V shed 0 bases and J shed 2 bases, with 8 bases lying between them. The CDR3 nucleotides read TGCGCCAGCAGCTTGGCTGGGAAGACTAATGAAAAACTGTTTTTT. Translation gives CASSLAGKTNEKLFF.